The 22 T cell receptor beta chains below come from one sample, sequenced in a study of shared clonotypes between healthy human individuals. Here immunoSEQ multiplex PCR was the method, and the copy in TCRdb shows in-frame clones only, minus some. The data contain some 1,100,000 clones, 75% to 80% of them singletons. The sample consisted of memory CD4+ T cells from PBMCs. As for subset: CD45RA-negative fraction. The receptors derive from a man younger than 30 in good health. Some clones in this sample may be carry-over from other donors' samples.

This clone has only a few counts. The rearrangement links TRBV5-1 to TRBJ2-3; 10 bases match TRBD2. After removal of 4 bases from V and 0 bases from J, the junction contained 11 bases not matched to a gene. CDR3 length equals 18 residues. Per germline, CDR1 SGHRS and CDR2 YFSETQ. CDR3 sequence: CASSINRLAGSSTDTQYF. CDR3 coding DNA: TGCGCCAGCAGCATAAACCGACTAGCGGGCTCTAGCACAGATACGCAGTATTTT.

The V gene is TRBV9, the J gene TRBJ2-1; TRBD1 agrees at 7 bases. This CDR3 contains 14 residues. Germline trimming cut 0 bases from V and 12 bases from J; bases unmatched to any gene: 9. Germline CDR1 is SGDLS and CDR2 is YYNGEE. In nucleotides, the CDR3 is TGTGCCAGCAGCGTAGGGTTCGTCCGGGACAGGCAGTTCTTC. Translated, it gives CASSVGFVRDRQFF.

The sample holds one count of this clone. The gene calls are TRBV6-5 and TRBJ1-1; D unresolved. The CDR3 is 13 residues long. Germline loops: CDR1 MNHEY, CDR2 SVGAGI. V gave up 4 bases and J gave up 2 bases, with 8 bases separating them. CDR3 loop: CASSLGANTEAFF. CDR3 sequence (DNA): TGTGCCAGCAGTTTAGGTGCCAACACTGAAGCTTTCTTT.

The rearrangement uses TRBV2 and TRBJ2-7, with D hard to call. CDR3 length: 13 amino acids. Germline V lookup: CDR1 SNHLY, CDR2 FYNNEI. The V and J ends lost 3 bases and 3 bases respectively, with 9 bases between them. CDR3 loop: CASSDPPVYEQYF. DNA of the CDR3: TGTGCCAGCAGTGACCCCCCTGTCTACGAGCAGTACTTC.

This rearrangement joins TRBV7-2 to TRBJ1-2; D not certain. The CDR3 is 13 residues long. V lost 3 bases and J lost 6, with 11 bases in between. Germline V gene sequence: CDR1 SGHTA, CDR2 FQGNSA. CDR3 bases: TGTGCCAGCAGCTTCGGCCAGAGGGATGGCTACACCTTC. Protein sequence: CASSFGQRDGYTF.

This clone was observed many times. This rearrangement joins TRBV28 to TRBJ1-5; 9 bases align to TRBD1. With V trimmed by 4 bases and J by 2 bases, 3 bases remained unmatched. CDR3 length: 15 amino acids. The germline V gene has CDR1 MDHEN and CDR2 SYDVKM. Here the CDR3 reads CASSWDRVGNQPQHF. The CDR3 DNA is TGTGCCAGCAGTTGGGACAGGGTCGGCAATCAGCCCCAGCATTTT.

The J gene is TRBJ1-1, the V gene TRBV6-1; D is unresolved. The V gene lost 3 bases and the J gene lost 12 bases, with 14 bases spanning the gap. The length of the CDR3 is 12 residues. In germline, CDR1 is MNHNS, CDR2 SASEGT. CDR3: CASSDRSRLPFF. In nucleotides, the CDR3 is TGTGCCAGCAGTGACAGGTCGCGTTTACCTTTCTTT.

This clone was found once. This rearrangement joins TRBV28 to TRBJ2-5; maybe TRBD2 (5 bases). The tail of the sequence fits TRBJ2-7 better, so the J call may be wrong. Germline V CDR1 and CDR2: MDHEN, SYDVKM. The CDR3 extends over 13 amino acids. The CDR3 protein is CASSSAGRYEQYF. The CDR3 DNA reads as TGTGCCAGCAGTTCCGCGGGCCGCTACGAGCAGTACTTC.

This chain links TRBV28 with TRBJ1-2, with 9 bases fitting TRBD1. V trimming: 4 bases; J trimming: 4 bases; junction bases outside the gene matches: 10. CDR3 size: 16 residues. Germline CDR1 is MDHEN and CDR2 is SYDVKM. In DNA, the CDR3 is TGTGCCAGCAGTTCCTCCGGGACAGGGCACCTCTATGGCTACACCTTC. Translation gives CASSSSGTGHLYGYTF.

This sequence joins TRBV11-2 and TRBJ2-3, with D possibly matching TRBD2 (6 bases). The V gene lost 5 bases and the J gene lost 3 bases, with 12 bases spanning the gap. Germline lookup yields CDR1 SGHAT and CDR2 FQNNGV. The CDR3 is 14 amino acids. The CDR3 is CASSPGGFTDTQYF. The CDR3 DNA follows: TGTGCCAGCAGCCCTGGGGGGTTTACAGATACGCAGTATTTT.

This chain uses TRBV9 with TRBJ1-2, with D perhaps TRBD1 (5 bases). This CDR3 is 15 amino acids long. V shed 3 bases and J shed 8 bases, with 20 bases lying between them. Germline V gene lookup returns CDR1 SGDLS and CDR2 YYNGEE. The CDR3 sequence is CASSASSGQGTGYTF. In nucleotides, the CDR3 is TGTGCCAGCAGCGCCTCATCGGGGCAGGGTACCGGCTACACCTTC. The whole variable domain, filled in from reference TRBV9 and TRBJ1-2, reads DSGVTQTPKHLITATGQRVTLRCSPRSGDLSVYWYQQSLDQGLQFLIQYYNGEERAKGNILERFSAQQFPDLHSELNLSSLELGDSALYFCASSASSGQGTGYTFGSGTRLTVV.

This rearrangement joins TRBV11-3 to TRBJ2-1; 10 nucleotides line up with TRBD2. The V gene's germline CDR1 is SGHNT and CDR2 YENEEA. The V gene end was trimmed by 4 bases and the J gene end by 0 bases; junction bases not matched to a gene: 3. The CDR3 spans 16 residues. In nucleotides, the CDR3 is TGTGCCAGCAGCTCCCCTAGCGGGAGCTCCTACAATGAGCAGTTCTTC. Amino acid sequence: CASSSPSGSSYNEQFF. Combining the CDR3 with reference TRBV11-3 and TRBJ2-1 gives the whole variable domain EAGVVQSPRYKIIEKKQPVAFWCNPISGHNTLYWYLQNLGQGPELLIRYENEEAVDDSQLPKDRFSAERLKGVDSTLKIQPAELGDSAVYLCASSSPSGSSYNEQFFGPGTRLTVL.

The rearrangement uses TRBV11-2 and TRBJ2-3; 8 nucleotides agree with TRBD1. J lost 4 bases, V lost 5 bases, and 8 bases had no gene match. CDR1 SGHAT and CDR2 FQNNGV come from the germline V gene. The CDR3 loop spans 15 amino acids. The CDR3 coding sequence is TGTGCCAGCAGCCCGGACAGGGTCGGGGCAGATACGCAGTATTTT. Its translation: CASSPDRVGADTQYF. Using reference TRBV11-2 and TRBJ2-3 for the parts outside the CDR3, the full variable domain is EAGVAQSPRYKIIEKRQSVAFWCNPISGHATLYWYQQILGQGPKLLIQFQNNGVVDDSQLPKDRFSAERLKGVDSTLKIQPAKLEDSAVYLCASSPDRVGADTQYFGPGTRLTVL.

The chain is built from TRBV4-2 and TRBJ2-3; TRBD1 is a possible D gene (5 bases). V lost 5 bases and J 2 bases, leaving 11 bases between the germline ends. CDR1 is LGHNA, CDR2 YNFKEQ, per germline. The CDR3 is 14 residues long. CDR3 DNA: TGTGCCAGCAGCGCACGGACACCCACAGATACGCAGTATTTT. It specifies CASSARTPTDTQYF.

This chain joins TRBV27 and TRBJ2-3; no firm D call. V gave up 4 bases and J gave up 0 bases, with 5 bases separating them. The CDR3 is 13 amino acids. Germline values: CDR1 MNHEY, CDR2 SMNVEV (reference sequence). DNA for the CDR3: TGTGCCAGCAGTTGGGCTAGCACAGATACGCAGTATTTT. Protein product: CASSWASTDTQYF.

This CDR3 is CASSDGQSFNQPQHF. DNA of the CDR3: TGTGCCAGCAGTGATGGACAGTCATTTAATCAGCCCCAGCATTTT. V gene TRBV2 combines with J gene TRBJ1-5; possible D gene TRBD1, 6 bases. There are 15 residues in the CDR3. Germline values: CDR1 SNHLY, CDR2 FYNNEI. The ends were cut back, 3 bases at V and 4 bases at J, with 13 bases in the middle.

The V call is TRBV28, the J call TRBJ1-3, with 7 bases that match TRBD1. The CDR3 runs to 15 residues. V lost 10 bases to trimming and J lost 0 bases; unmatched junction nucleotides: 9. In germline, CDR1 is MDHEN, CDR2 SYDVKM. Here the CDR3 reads CATHPGTDSGNTIYF. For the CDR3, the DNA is TGTGCCACCCACCCCGGGACAGACTCTGGAAACACCATATATTTT.

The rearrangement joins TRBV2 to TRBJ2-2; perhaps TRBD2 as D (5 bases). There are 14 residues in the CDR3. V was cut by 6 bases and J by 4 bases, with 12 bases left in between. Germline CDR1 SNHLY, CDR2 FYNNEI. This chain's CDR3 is CASRPRDATGELFF. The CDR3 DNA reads TGTGCCAGCAGGCCCCGGGATGCCACCGGGGAGCTGTTTTTT.

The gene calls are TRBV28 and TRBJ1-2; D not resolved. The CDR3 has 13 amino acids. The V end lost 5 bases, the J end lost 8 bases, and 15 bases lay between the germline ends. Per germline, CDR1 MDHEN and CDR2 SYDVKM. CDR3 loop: CASSPTPREGYTF. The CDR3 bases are TGTGCCAGCAGTCCCACCCCAAGGGAGGGCTACACCTTC.

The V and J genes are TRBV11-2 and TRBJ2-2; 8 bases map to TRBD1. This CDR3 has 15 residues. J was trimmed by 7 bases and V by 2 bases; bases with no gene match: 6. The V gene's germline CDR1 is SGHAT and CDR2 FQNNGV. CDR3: CASSLLPGGVGELFF. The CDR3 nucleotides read TGTGCCAGCAGCTTATTGCCAGGGGGCGTCGGGGAGCTGTTTTTT.

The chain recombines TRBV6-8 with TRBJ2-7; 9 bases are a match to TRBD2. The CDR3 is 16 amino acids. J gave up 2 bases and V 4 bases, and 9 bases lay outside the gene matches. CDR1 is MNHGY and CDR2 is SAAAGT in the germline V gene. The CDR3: CASSCGRLAVTYEQYF. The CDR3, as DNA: TGTGCCAGCAGTTGTGGGAGACTAGCGGTGACCTACGAGCAGTACTTC.

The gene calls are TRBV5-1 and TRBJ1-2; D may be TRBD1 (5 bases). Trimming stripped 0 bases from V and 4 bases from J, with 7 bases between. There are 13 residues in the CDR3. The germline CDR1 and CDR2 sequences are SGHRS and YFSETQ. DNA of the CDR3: TGCGCCAGCAGCTTGGACGGGACCTATGGCTACACCTTC. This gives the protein CASSLDGTYGYTF.